A single sample gave rise to the 3 T cell receptor beta chains below, sequenced in a study of CD8+ T cells in alopecia areata. Indicated treatment: oral pan-JAK inhibitor, 5-10 mg twice daily. RNA extraction was followed by reverse transcription into cDNA, which acted as the sequencing template. Profiled with immunoSEQ multiplex PCR; TCRdb holds only in-frame clones, not every one. The table lists around 270,000 clones, more than 45% of them singletons, with under 2% in the top ten. The material sequenced was CD4+ T cells sorted from blood, taken at week 24, from a patient treated with tofacitinib. These receptors were taken from a human donor with alopecia areata.

The rearrangement uses TRBV7-9 and TRBJ2-7, with 7 bases aligning to TRBD1. This CDR3 is built from 15 residues. CDR1 SEHNR and CDR2 FQNEAQ come from the germline V gene (reference sequence). Trimming took 5 bases from V and 5 from J; bases not matched to a gene: 12. The CDR3 bases are TGTGCCAGCAGCCCTGGCACAGGGGAAACGGACGAGCAGTACTTC. Its translation: CASSPGTGETDEQYF.

The CDR3 is CASSLGTQETQYF. CDR3 nucleotide sequence: TGTGCCAGCAGCCTCGGGACACAAGAGACCCAGTACTTC. The rearrangement joins TRBV7-2 to TRBJ2-5; a possible D gene is TRBD1 (6 bases). Germline V gene lookup returns CDR1 SGHTA and CDR2 FQGNSA. Trimming shortened V by 5 bases and J by 2 bases, and 9 bases separated the two germline ends. This CDR3 is 13 amino acids long. Full variable domain (missing parts from reference TRBV7-2 and TRBJ2-5): GAGVSQSPSNKVTEKGKDVELRCDPISGHTALYWYRQSLGQGLEFLIYFQGNSAPDKSGLPSDRFSAERTGGSVSTLTIQRTQQEDSAVYLCASSLGTQETQYFGPGTRLLVL.

The gene calls are TRBV30 and TRBJ1-6; 9 bases are a match to TRBD1. Germline CDR1 and CDR2: GTSNPN and SVGIG (reference sequence). The CDR3 consists of 15 residues. J lost 10 bases, V lost 0 bases, and 7 bases had no gene match. In nucleotides, the CDR3 is TGTGCCTGGAGTGTGAGGGGACAGGGAACATCACCCCTCCACTTT. This codes for CAWSVRGQGTSPLHF.